The TCR beta chain under discussion was sequenced for a study of OX40 agonist ivuxolimab in advanced cancers. As for the study in general: Three individuals attained partial responses, comprising one hepatocellular carcinoma case and two cutaneous melanoma cases.

In regard to this clone: The antigen remains undetermined.

TCRdb keeps only in-frame clones here, not all; method: immunoSEQ multiplex PCR. The table has approximately 66,000 clones, 85% seen once. Patients were excluded for autoimmune disease history or systemic immunosuppression. General study points: CD8+ T cells showed, on average, more clonal expansion than CD4+ cells. CD4+ and CD8+ blood T cells expanded clonally by week 6 at 0.1 to 3.0 mg/kg.

Trimming removed 5 bases from V and 10 bases from J, with 12 bases in between. Germline assignment: CDR1 GTSNPN and CDR2 SVGIG (reference sequence). The CDR3 runs 11 residues. The chain recombines TRBV30 with TRBJ2-1; D is undetermined. The sequence derives from an adult with an advanced solid tumor such as melanoma, head and neck, liver or kidney cancer. The starting material was CD4+ or CD8+ T cells sorted from blood, obtained in a trial of the OX40 agonist ivuxolimab. The chain's CDR3 is CAWSSRQEQFF. As DNA, the CDR3 is TGTGCCTGGTCCTCCCGGCAGGAGCAGTTCTTC.